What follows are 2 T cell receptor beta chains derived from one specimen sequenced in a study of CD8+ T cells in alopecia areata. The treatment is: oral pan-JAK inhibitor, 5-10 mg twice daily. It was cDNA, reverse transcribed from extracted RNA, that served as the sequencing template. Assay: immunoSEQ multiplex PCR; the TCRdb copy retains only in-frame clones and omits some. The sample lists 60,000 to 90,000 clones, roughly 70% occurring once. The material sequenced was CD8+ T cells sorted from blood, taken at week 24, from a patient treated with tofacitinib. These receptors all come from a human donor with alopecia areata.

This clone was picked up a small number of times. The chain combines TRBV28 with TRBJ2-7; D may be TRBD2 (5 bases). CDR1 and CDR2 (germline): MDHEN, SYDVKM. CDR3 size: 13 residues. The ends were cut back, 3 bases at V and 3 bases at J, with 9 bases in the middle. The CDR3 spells CASSFSGVYEQYF. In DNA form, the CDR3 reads TGTGCCAGCAGTTTCAGCGGAGTCTACGAGCAGTACTTC.

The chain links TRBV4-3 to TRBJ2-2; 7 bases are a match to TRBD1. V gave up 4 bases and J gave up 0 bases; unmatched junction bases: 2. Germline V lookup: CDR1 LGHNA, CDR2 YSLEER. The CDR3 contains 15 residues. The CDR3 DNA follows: TGCGCCAGCAGCCCGGGACAGTCGAACACCGGGGAGCTGTTTTTT. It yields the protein CASSPGQSNTGELFF.